This record looks at one T cell receptor (beta chain) sequence and its context. The sample is drawn from a study of blood T cell repertoires in COVID-19. The CDR3 contains 16 residues. V dropped 1 base and J dropped 5; count of bases not matched to a gene: 7. Germline CDR1 reads SGHNT; CDR2 reads YYREEE (reference sequence). As processed by the authors: Estimation of nucleated cell counts was performed using reference gene primer amplification. TCRdb's copy holds only in-frame clones and misses some; the assay was immunoSEQ multiplex PCR. Clone size and V and J calls were adopted from that table, with D and trimming inferred from the DNA. The table lists under 65,000 clones, 70% to 85% of them singletons, with under 6% in the top ten. The study recruited people aged roughly 18 to 100 years across about two dozen US areas. Grouping used clinical history reported by participants in a survey and questionnaire.

The source is a woman between 50 and 59 years old with acute COVID-19. The V gene is TRBV5-4, the J gene TRBJ2-3; 10 bases line up with TRBD2. Sequencing was done on a sample of PBMCs or T cells enriched from blood (not recorded which). This CDR3 is CASSLRLAGDGDTQYF. DNA for the CDR3: TGTGCCAGCAGCTTGCGGCTAGCGGGGGATGGAGATACGCAGTATTTT.